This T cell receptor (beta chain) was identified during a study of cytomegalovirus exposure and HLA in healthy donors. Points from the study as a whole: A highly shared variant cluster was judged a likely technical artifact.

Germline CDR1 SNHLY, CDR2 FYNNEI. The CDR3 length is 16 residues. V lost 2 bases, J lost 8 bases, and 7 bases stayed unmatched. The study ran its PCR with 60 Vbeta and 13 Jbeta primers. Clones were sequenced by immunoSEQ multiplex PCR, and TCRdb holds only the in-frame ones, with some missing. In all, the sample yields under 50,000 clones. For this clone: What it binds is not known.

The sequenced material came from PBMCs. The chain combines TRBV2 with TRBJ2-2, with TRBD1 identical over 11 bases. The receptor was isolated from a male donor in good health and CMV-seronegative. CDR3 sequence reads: CASSERTGGEGGELFF. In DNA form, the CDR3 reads TGTGCCAGCAGTGAAAGGACAGGGGGCGAAGGGGGGGAGCTGTTTTTT.